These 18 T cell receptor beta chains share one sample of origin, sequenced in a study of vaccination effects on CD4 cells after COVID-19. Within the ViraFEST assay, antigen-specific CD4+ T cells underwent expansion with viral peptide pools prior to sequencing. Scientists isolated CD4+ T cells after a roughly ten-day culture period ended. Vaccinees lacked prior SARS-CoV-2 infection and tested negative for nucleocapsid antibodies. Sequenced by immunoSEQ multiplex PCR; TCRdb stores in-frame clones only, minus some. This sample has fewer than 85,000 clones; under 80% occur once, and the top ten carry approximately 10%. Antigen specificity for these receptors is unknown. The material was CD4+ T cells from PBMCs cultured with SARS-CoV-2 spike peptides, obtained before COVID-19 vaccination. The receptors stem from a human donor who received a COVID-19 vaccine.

CDR3 DNA sequence: TGTGCCAGCAGCCTAGGGGCTTGGAACACTGAAGCTTTCTTT. Amino acids: CASSLGAWNTEAFF. The rearrangement links TRBV7-2 to TRBJ1-1; a weak D match, TRBD1 (5 bases). This CDR3 region has 14 residues. Germline CDR1 reads SGHTA; CDR2 reads FQGNSA. Trimming shortened V by 5 bases and J by 1 base, and 11 bases separated the two germline ends.

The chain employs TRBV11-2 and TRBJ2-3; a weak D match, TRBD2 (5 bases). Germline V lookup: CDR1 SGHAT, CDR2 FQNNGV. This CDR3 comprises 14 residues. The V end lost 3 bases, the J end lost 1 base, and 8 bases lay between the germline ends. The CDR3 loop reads CASSLRVGTDTQYF. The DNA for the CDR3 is TGTGCCAGCAGCTTGCGGGTTGGCACAGATACGCAGTATTTT.

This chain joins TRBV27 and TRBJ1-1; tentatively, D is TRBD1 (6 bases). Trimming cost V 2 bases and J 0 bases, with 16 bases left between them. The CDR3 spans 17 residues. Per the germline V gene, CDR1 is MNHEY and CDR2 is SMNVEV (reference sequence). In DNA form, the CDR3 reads TGTGCCAGCAGTTTACGCCCTTGGCAGGGGATGAACACTGAAGCTTTCTTT. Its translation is CASSLRPWQGMNTEAFF.

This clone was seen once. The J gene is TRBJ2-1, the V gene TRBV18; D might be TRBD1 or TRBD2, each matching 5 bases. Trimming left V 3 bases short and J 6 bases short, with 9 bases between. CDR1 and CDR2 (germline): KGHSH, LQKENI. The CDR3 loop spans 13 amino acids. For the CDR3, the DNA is TGTGCCAGCTCACCCGGGGCGATCAATGAGCAGTTCTTC. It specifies CASSPGAINEQFF. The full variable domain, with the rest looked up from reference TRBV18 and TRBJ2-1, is NAGVMQNPRHLVRRRGQEARLRCSPMKGHSHVYWYRQLPEEGLKFMVYLQKENIIDESGMPKERFSAEFPKEGPSILRIQQVVRGDSAAYFCASSPGAINEQFFGPGTRLTVL.

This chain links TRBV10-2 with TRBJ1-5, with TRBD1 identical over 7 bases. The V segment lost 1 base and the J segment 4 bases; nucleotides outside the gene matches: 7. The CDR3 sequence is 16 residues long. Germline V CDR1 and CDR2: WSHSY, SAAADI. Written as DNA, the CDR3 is TGCGCCAGCAGTGAGTTGGGACAGACGGAAAATCAGCCCCAGCATTTT. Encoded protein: CASSELGQTENQPQHF.

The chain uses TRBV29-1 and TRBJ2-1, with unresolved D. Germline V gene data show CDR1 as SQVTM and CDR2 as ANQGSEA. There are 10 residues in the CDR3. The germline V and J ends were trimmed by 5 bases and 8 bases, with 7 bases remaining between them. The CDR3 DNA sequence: TGCAGCGTTTTAATCGATGAGCAGTTCTTC. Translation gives CSVLIDEQFF.

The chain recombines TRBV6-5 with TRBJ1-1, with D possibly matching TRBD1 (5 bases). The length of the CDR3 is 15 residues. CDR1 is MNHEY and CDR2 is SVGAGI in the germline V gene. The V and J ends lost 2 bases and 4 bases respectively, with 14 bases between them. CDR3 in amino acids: CASSYGRDWATEAFF. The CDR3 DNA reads TGTGCCAGCAGTTACGGCAGGGATTGGGCCACTGAAGCTTTCTTT.

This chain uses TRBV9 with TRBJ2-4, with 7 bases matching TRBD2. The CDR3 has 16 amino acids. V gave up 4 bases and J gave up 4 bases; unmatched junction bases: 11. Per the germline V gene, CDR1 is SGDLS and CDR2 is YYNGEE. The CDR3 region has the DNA TGTGCCAGCAGCCCCGAGATGGTGCGGGGGAAAAACATTCAGTACTTC. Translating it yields CASSPEMVRGKNIQYF.

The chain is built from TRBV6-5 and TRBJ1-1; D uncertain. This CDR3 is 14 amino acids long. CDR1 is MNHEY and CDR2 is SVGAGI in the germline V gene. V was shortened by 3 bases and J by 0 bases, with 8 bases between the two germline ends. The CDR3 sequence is CASSYERMNTEAFF. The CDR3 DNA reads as TGTGCCAGCAGTTATGAACGGATGAACACTGAAGCTTTCTTT.

The CDR3 DNA sequence: TGTGCCAGCAGCGTAAGCGGCGTGGGGAGCACAGATACGCAGTATTTT. Protein product: CASSVSGVGSTDTQYF. The V gene is TRBV9, the J gene TRBJ2-3; D may be TRBD2 (5 bases). V was pared by 1 base and J by 0 bases, with 12 bases between. The CDR3 is 16 amino acids. Germline V CDR1 and CDR2: SGDLS, YYNGEE.

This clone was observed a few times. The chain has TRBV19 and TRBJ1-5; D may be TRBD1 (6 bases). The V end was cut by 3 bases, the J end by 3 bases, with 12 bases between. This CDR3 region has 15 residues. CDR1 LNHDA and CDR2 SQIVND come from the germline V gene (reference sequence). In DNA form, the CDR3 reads TGTGCCAGTAGTATCTTCGGACAGCTCAATCAGCCCCAGCATTTT. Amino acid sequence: CASSIFGQLNQPQHF.

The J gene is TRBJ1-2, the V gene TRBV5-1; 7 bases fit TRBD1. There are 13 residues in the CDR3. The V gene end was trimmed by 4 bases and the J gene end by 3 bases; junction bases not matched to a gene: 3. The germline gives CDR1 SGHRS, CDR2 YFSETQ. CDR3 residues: CASSPGQDYGYTF. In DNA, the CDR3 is TGCGCCAGCAGCCCCGGACAGGACTATGGCTACACCTTC.

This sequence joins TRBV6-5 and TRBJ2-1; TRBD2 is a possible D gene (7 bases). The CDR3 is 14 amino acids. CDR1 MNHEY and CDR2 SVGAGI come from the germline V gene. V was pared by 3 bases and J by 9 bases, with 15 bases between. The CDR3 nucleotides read TGTGCCAGCAGTTATGGGGGCACTAGCGTTGAGCAGTTCTTC. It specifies CASSYGGTSVEQFF.

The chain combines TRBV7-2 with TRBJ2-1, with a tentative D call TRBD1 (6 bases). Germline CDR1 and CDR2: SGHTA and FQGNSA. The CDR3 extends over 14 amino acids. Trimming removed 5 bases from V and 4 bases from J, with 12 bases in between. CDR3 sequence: CASSHRRGYNEQFF. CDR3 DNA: TGTGCCAGCAGCCACCGCAGGGGATACAATGAGCAGTTCTTC.

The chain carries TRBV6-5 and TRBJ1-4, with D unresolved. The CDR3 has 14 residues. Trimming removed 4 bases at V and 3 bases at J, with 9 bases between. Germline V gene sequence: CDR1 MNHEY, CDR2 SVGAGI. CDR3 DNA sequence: TGTGCCAGCAGTTTGCAGGCTTCTAATGAAAAACTGTTTTTT. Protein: CASSLQASNEKLFF.

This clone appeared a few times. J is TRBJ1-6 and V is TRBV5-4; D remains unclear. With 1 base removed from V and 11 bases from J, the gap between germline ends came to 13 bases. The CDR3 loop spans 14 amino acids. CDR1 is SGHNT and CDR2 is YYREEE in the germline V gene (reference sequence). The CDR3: CASSLRGEGTPLHF. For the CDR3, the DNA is TGTGCCAGCAGCTTGCGTGGGGAGGGCACACCCCTCCACTTT.

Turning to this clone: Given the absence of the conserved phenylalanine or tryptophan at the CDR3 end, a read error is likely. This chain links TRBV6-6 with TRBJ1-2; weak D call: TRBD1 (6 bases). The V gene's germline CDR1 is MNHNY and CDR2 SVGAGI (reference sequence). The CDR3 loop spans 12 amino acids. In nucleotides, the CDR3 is TGTGCCACAGGGGTACAGAACTCTGGCTACACCTCC. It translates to CATGVQNSGYTS.

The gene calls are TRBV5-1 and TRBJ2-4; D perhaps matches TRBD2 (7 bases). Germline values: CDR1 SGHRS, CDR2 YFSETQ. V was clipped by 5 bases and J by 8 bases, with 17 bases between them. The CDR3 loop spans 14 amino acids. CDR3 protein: CASRRTGGADIQYF. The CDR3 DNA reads TGCGCCAGCAGGAGAACGGGGGGCGCCGACATTCAGTACTTC.